This T cell receptor (beta chain) came from a study of blood T cell repertoires in COVID-19. Study background: Acute and convalescent COVID-19 samples came from the United States, Italy and Spain. T cells, B-cell-depleted T cells, or PBMCs provided the cDNA or gDNA that served as material.

The protocol was immunoSEQ multiplex PCR, while the TCRdb copy is restricted to in-frame clones and leaves out a portion. The repertoire includes roughly 80,000 clones, roughly nine tenths of them detected once, and around 5.1% sits in the top ten. This clone was observed once. Germline assignment: CDR1 MDHEN and CDR2 SYDVKM. The CDR3 consists of 13 residues. V lost 7 bases and J 12 bases, leaving 21 bases between the germline ends. The TCR comes from a woman over 75 with active or convalescent COVID-19. The chain is built from TRBV28 and TRBJ1-1; D might be TRBD1 (6 bases). The specimen sequenced was peripheral blood. The CDR3 coding sequence is TGTGCCAGCACTTTGGGGGGGCCGGAGGGGACTTTCTTT. Translating gives CASTLGGPEGTFF.